This TCR beta chain was captured in a study of blood T cell repertoires in COVID-19. The overall study: Material from acute and convalescent COVID-19 was sourced from the United States, Italy and Spain. Sample material is recorded as cDNA or gDNA derived from T cells, B-cell-depleted T cells, or PBMCs.

Original methodology: The authors estimated nucleated cell counts from reference gene primer amplification. Profiling relied on immunoSEQ multiplex PCR, and the TCRdb table lists in-frame clones only, not all of them. That table gives V, J and clone size, and the DNA gave D and trimming. The sample includes roughly 140,000 clones, 70% to 90% of them seen just once. V was pared by 7 bases and J by 1 base, with 14 bases between. The CDR3 sequence is 14 residues long. Germline V lookup: CDR1 SGHRS, CDR2 YFSETQ. The TCR was taken from a woman in her fifties or sixties with acute or convalescent COVID-19. Material: peripheral blood. The rearrangement joins TRBV5-1 to TRBJ2-5; D unresolved. DNA for the CDR3: TGCGCCAGCGGGCCCGGTACGTCCCAAGAGACCCAGTACTTC. It codes for CASGPGTSQETQYF. The full variable domain, in which reference TRBV5-1 and TRBJ2-5 provide the parts outside the CDR3, is KAGVTQTPRYLIKTRGQQVTLSCSPISGHRSVSWYQQTPGQGLQFLFEYFSETQRNKGNFPGRFSGRQFSNSRSEMNVSTLELGDSALYLCASGPGTSQETQYFGPGTRLLVL.